Listed here are 10 T cell receptor beta chains from one sample, sequenced in a study of blood T cell repertoires in COVID-19. The data were produced by immunoSEQ multiplex PCR, yet TCRdb's version contains in-frame clones alone and is incomplete. This sample carries about 140,000 clones, roughly 87% of them seen once, and the ten largest clones take over 0.75%. The source material was peripheral blood. These receptors were collected from a woman in her fifties or sixties with acute or convalescent COVID-19.

The count of this clone is one. This chain links TRBV19 with TRBJ2-4, with TRBD1 matching over 9 bases. CDR1 and CDR2 from the germline V gene are LNHDA and SQIVND (reference sequence). Unmatched junction bases numbered 2, after V lost 5 bases and J lost 6 bases. The CDR3 runs to 13 residues. The CDR3 coding sequence is TGTGCCAGTAGTCCGGGACAGGGAAACATTCAGTACTTC. Its translation is CASSPGQGNIQYF.

This chain links TRBV7-2 with TRBJ2-5; 8 nucleotides agree with TRBD1. V lost 5 bases, J lost 1 base, and 6 bases stayed unmatched. CDR3 length equals 15 residues. Germline lookup yields CDR1 SGHTA and CDR2 FQGNSA. The CDR3 DNA sequence: TGTGCCAGCAGCCGTCGGACAGGGTCCCAAGAGACCCAGTACTTC. It yields the protein CASSRRTGSQETQYF. The complete variable domain, with remaining parts taken from reference TRBV7-2 and TRBJ2-5, reads GAGVSQSPSNKVTEKGKDVELRCDPISGHTALYWYRQSLGQGLEFLIYFQGNSAPDKSGLPSDRFSAERTGGSVSTLTIQRTQQEDSAVYLCASSRRTGSQETQYFGPGTRLLVL.

V is TRBV19 and J is TRBJ2-7; 7 nucleotides agree with TRBD1. Germline CDR1 reads LNHDA; CDR2 reads SQIVND (reference sequence). V gave up 5 bases and J gave up 3 bases; unmatched junction bases: 7. The CDR3 loop spans 14 amino acids. CDR3 residues: CASSGGQNFYEQYF. Written as DNA, the CDR3 is TGTGCCAGTAGTGGGGGACAGAATTTCTACGAGCAGTACTTC.

CDR3 in DNA: TGTGCCAGCACCTCCAGGGACTTTAAAGTCTACAATGAGCAGTTCTTC. As protein: CASTSRDFKVYNEQFF. V usage is TRBV2 and J usage is TRBJ2-1; a possible D gene is TRBD2 (6 bases). The CDR3 runs 16 residues. V shed 7 bases and J shed 3 bases, with 19 bases lying between them. Germline-derived CDR1 and CDR2 are SNHLY and FYNNEI.

V and J are TRBV4-2 and TRBJ1-1; 7 bases fit TRBD1. There are 20 residues in the CDR3. With V trimmed by 0 bases and J by 7 bases, 23 bases remained unmatched. CDR1 LGHNA and CDR2 YNFKEQ come from the germline V gene. For the CDR3, the DNA is TGTGCCAGCAGCCAAGATGGGGTAGCGGGGCAGGGGGTGGCCGGGTATGAAGCTTTCTTT. It translates to CASSQDGVAGQGVAGYEAFF.

There are a few counts of this clone. The gene calls are TRBV9 and TRBJ1-5, with 8 bases identical to TRBD1. The length of the CDR3 is 13 residues. With V trimmed by 3 bases and J by 10 bases, 6 bases remained unmatched. The germline V gene has CDR1 SGDLS and CDR2 YYNGEE. CDR3 sequence: CASSATGGQPQHF. The CDR3 coding sequence is TGTGCCAGCAGCGCAACAGGGGGACAACCCCAGCATTTT.

The rearrangement uses TRBV18 and TRBJ1-1, with unresolved D. The V end was cut by 1 base, the J end by 4 bases, with 10 bases between. This CDR3 has 14 residues. In germline, CDR1 is KGHSH, CDR2 LQKENI. Written as DNA, the CDR3 is TGTGCCAGCTCACCACGGGCAGAGGGCACTGAAGCTTTCTTT. It yields the protein CASSPRAEGTEAFF.

The chain has TRBV5-1 and TRBJ1-2; 8 bases agree with TRBD1. Germline assignment: CDR1 SGHRS and CDR2 YFSETQ. The CDR3 extends over 14 amino acids. The V and J ends lost 4 bases and 4 bases, in that order; junction bases with no gene match: 6. CDR3 in amino acids: CASSGQGPFYGYTF. In nucleotides, the CDR3 is TGCGCCAGCAGCGGACAGGGTCCGTTCTATGGCTACACCTTC.

The chain has TRBV7-2 and TRBJ2-7; 13 bases align to TRBD2. Germline values: CDR1 SGHTA, CDR2 FQGNSA. V was clipped by 6 bases and J by 6 bases; unmatched bases: 11. The CDR3 is made up of 16 amino acids. The CDR3 loop reads CASRLRTSGGVGEQYF. The CDR3 coding sequence is TGTGCCAGCAGACTGCGGACTAGCGGGGGAGTCGGCGAGCAGTACTTC.

The rearrangement uses TRBV19 and TRBJ1-5; D is ambiguous. The CDR3 sequence is 12 residues long. Germline CDR1 reads LNHDA; CDR2 reads SQIVND (reference sequence). Trimming left V 4 bases short and J 7 bases short, with 8 bases between. In nucleotides, the CDR3 is TGTGCCAGTAGTACACTTAACCAGCCCCAGCATTTT. Protein product: CASSTLNQPQHF. The variable domain in full, completed from reference TRBV19 and TRBJ1-5, reads DGGITQSPKYLFRKEGQNVTLSCEQNLNHDAMYWYRQDPGQGLRLIYYSQIVNDFQKGDIAEGYSVSREKKESFPLTVTSAQKNPTAFYLCASSTLNQPQHFGDGTRLSIL.